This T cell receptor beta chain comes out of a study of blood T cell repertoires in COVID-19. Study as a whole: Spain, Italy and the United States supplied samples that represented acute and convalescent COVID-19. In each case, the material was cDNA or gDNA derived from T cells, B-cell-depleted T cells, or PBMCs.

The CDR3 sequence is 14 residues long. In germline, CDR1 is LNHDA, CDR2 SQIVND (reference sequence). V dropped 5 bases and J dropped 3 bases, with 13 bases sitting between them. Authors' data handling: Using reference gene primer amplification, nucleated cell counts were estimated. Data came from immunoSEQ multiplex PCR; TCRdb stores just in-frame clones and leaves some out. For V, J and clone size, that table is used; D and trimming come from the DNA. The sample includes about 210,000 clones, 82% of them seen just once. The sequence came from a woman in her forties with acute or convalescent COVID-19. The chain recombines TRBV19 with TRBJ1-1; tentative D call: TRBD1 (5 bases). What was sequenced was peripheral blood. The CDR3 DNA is TGTGCCAGTAGTGGGGGAGGGGTTGACACTGAAGCTTTCTTT. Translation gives CASSGGGVDTEAFF.